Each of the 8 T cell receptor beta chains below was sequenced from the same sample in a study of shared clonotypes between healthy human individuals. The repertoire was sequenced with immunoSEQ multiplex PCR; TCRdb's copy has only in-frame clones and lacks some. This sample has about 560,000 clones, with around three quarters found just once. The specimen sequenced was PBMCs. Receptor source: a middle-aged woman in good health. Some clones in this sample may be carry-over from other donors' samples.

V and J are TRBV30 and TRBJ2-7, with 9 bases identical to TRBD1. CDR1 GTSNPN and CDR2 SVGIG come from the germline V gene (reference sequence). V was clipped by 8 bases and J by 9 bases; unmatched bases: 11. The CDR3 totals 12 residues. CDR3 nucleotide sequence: TGTGCCCGGGGACAGGGCGGCTATGGGCAGTACTTC. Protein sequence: CARGQGGYGQYF.

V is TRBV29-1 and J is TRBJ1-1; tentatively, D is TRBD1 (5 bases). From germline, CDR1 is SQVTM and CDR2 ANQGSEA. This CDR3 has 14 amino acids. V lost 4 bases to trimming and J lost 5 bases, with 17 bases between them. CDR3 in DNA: TGCAGCGTTGGGACGGGAGGTGGGGGAACTGAAGCTTTCTTT. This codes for CSVGTGGGGTEAFF.

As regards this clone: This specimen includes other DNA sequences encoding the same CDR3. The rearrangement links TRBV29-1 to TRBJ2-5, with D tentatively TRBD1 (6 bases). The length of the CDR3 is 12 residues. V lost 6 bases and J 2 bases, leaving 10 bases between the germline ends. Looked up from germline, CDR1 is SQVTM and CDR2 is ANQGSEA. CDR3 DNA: TGCAGCGTCGGACAGCTGCAAGAGACCCAGTACTTC. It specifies CSVGQLQETQYF.

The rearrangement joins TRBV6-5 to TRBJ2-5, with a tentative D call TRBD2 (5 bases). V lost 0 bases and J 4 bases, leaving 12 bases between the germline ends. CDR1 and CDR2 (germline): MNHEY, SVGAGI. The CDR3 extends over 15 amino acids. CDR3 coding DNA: TGTGCCAGCAGTTACTCCTACACCGCGGGAGAGACCCAGTACTTC. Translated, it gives CASSYSYTAGETQYF.

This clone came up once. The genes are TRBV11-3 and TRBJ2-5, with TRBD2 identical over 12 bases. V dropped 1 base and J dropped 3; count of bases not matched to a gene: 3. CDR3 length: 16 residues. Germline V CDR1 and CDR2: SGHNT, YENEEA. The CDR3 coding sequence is TGTGCCAGCAGCTTAGGTGCTAGCGGGAGGGAAGAGACCCAGTACTTC. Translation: CASSLGASGREETQYF. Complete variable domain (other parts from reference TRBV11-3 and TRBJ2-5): EAGVVQSPRYKIIEKKQPVAFWCNPISGHNTLYWYLQNLGQGPELLIRYENEEAVDDSQLPKDRFSAERLKGVDSTLKIQPAELGDSAVYLCASSLGASGREETQYFGPGTRLLVL.

CDR3 DNA: TGTGCCAGCAAAAAAGGGGGGCAGTGTCTCTACGAGCAGTACTTC. Protein product: CASKKGGQCLYEQYF. V gene TRBV28 combines with J gene TRBJ2-7; the D gene could be TRBD1 or TRBD2 (6 bases each). This CDR3 has 15 residues. V lost 7 bases, J lost 3 bases, and 19 bases lay in between. The germline CDR1 and CDR2 sequences are MDHEN and SYDVKM.

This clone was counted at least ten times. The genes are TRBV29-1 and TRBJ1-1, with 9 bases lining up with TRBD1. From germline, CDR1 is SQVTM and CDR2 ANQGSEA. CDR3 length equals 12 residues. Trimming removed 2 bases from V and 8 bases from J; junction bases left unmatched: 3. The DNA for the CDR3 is TGCAGCGTTGAAAGACAGGGGGAGGAAGCTTTCTTT. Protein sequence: CSVERQGEEAFF.

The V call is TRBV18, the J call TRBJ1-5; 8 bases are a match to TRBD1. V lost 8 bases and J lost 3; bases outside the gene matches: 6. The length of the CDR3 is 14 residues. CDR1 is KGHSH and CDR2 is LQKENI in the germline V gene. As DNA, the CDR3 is TGTGCCAGCACCCAGGGGGCGGACAATCAGCCCCAGCATTTT. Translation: CASTQGADNQPQHF.